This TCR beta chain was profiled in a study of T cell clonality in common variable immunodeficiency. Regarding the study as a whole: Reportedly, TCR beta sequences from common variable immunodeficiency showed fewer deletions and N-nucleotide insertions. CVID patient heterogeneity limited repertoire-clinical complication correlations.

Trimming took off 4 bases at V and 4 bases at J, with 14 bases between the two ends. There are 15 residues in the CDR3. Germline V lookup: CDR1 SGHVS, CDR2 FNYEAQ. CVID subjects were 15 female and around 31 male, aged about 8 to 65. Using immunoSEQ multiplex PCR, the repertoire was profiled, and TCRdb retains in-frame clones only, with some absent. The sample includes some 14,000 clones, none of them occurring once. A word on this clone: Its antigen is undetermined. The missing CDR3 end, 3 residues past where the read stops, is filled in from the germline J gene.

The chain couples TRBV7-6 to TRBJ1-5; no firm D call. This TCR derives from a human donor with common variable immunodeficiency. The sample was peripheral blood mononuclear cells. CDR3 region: CASSSITGYNQPQHF. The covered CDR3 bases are TGTGCCAGCAGCTCTATAACGGGTTATAATCAGCCC.